This T cell receptor (beta chain) was obtained from a study of T cell responses to AZD1222 COVID-19 vaccine. Findings of the study overall: Baseline serology detected seropositivity in only a handful of AZD1222 recipients. Spike was spanned by vaccine-associated CD4 TCRs, which were dominant at 160-218 and 743-854. Most donors were white British, females outnumbered males, and clonal diversity was possibly underestimated. Regions left unmutated in variants are reportedly the target of nearly half of spike-specific TCRs.

Concerning this clone: Its matching antigen is unknown.

Only in-frame clones appear in the TCRdb table, and some are missing; sequencing was by immunoSEQ multiplex PCR. The repertoire holds roughly 95,000 clones, around 90% seen once, with less than 4% in the top ten. V lost 0 bases, J lost 10 bases, and 7 bases lay in between. The CDR3 is made up of 13 amino acids. Germline assignment: CDR1 MNHEY and CDR2 SVGAGI. The V gene is TRBV6-5, the J gene TRBJ1-6; no clear D. Source: peripheral blood, taken 28 days after the second AZD1222 dose. The TCR sequence derives from an adult who received the AZD1222 COVID-19 vaccine. The CDR3 DNA follows: TGTGCCAGCAGTTACTCGCTGAGGTCACCCCTCCACTTT. Its protein product is CASSYSLRSPLHF.